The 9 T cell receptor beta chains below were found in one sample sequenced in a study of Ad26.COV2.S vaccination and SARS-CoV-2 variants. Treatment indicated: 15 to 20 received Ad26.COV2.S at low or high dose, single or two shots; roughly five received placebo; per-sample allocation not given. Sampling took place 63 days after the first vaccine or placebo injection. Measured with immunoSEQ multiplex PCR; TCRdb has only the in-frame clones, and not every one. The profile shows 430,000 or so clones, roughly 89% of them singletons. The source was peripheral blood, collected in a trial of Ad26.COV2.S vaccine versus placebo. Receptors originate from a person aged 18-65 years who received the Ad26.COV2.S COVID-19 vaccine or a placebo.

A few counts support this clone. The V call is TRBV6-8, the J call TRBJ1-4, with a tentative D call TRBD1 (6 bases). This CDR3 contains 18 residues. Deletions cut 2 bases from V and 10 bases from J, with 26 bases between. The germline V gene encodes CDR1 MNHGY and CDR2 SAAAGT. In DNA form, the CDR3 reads TGTGCCAGCAGTTACACCAATCACCCCGGGACATCGAAAGGAAAACTGTTTTTT. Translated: CASSYTNHPGTSKGKLFF.

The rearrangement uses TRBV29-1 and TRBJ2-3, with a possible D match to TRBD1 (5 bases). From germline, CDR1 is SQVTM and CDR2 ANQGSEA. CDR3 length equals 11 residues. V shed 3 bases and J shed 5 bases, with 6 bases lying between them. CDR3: CSVDRVDTQYF. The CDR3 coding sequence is TGCAGCGTTGACAGGGTAGATACGCAGTATTTT.

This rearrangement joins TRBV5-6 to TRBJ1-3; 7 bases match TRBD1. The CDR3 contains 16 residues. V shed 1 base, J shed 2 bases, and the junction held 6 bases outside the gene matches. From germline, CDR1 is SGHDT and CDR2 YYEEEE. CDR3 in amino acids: CASSLSGQATGNTIYF. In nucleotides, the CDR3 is TGTGCCAGCAGCTTGTCTGGACAGGCAACTGGAAACACCATATATTTT.

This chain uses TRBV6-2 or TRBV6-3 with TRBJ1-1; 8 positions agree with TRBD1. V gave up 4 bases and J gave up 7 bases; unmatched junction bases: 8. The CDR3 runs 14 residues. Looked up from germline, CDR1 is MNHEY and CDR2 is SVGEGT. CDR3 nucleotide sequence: TGTGCCAGCAGTTTCGACAGGGGCCCCGATGAAGCTTTCTTT. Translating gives CASSFDRGPDEAFF.

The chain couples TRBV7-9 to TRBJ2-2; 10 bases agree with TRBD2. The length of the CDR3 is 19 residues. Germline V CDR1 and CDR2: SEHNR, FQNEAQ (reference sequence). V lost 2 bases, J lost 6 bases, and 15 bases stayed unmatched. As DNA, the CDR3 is TGTGCCAGCAGCTTACCTCGGCTAGCGGGGGACCTACTGGCCGGGGAGCTGTTTTTT. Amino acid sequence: CASSLPRLAGDLLAGELFF. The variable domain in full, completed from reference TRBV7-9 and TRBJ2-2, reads DTGVSQNPRHKITKRGQNVTFRCDPISEHNRLYWYRQTLGQGPEFLTYFQNEAQLEKSRLLSDRFSAERPKGSFSTLEIQRTEQGDSAMYLCASSLPRLAGDLLAGELFFGEGSRLTVL.

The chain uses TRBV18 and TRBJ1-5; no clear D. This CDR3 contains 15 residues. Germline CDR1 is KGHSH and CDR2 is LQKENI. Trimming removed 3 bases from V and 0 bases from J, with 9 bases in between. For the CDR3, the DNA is TGTGCCAGCTCACCGACGGGGAATAGCAATCAGCCCCAGCATTTT. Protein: CASSPTGNSNQPQHF.

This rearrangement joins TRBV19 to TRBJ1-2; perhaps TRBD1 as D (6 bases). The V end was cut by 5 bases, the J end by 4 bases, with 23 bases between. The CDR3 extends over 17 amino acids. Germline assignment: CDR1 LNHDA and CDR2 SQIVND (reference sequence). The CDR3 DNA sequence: TGTGCCAGTAGTGACTACAGGGAGAGCCCGGTCGGCTATGGCTACACCTTC. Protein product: CASSDYRESPVGYGYTF.

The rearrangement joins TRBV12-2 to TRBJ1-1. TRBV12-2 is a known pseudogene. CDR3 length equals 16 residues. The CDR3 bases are TGTGCAAGTCGCTTAGTGGAGTGTTTCGGTTTCACTGAAGCTTTCTTT. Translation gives CASRLVECFGFTEAFF.

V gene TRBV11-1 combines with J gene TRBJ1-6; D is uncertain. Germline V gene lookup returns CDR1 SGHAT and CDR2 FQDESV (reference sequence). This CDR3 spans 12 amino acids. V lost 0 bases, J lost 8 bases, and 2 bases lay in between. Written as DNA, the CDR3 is TGTGCCAGCAGCTTAGCGGATTCACCCCTCCACTTT. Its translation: CASSLADSPLHF.